Listed below are T cell receptor beta chains from one sample, sequenced in a study of T cells in Graves' hyperthyroidism and ophthalmopathy. TCRdb used MiXCR to reprocess the multiplex PCR reads, holding one entry per CDR3 protein. The data hold more than 500,000 distinct CDR3 sequences, with under 15% observed a single time. The source material was blood. These receptors all stem from a woman aged 35 to 49 with Graves' ophthalmopathy. Both conserved end residues are part of each CDR3. The D gene is left open where the match is weak. Clone size is shown for a subset of rows, as once, few, many or a class of expanded clone.

TGTGCCAGCAGTTTTCGCCCGGGGGACATTCAGTACTTC	CASSFRPGDIQYF	TRBJ2-4	TRBV27	-	-
TGTGCCAGCAGTAGCGGAGACGCCATATATTTT	CASSSGDAIYF	TRBJ1-3	TRBV28	many	-
TGTGCCAGCAGCCCACCTCGAGGCATCGGTCAGCCCCAGCATTTT	CASSPPRGIGQPQHF	TRBJ1-5	TRBV28	many	-
TGCGCCAGCAGCCACGTATCCGCCTCGGGCGCCGGGGAGCTGTTTTTT	CASSHVSASGAGELFF	TRBJ2-2	TRBV4-1	few	-
TGTGCCATCAGTGGGGCTACGGGCACTGAAGCTTTCTTT	CAISGATGTEAFF	TRBJ1-1	TRBV10-3	many	-
TGTGCCAGCAGTTTATGGAAGACAATCCCTGAAGCTTTCTTT	CASSLWKTIPEAFF	TRBJ1-1	TRBV28	-	-
TGTGCCAGCAAAGACAGGGATAGCAATCAGCCCCAGCATTTT	CASKDRDSNQPQHF	TRBJ1-5	TRBV28	many	TRBD1
TGCGCCAGCAGCCGAAATCCGGGACAGGACCAAGAGACCCAGTACTTC	CASSRNPGQDQETQYF	TRBJ2-5	TRBV5-1	few	TRBD1
TGTGCCGCCTCTAGGGCGTCTCCCCAAGAGACCCAGTACTTC	CAASRASPQETQYF	TRBJ2-5	TRBV6-1	many	-
TGCAGTGCTATCGGCGGAAACACCATATATTTT	CSAIGGNTIYF	TRBJ1-3	TRBV20-1	many	-
TGTGCCAGCACCCCCGGACTAGCGGGAGGTGTCGTGGCCGAAGAGACCCAGTACTTC	CASTPGLAGGVVAEETQYF	TRBJ2-5	TRBV28	many	TRBD2
TGTGCCACCAGTGATTGGGGACAGGGAAACGCCGGGGAGCTGTTTTTT	CATSDWGQGNAGELFF	TRBJ2-2	TRBV24-1	many	TRBD1
TGTGCCAGCAGCTTAAGTTTTGACGTGGGGGGCTTGGATGGCTACACCTTC	CASSLSFDVGGLDGYTF	TRBJ1-2	TRBV13	-	-
TGTGCCAGCAGTTTAACTCATCAGCCCCAGCATTTT	CASSLTHQPQHF	TRBJ1-5	TRBV28	many	-
TGTGCTAGTAGTTTGGGCCGACAGGGGGTAGCCAAAAACATTCAGTACTTC	CASSLGRQGVAKNIQYF	TRBJ2-4	TRBV12-5	many	TRBD1
TGTGCCAGCAAAACTACCGGGACTAGCGAGTCCTACGAGCAGTACTTC	CASKTTGTSESYEQYF	TRBJ2-7	TRBV6-5	many	TRBD2
TGTGCCAGCGGCCCCGGGACGGACTATGAAAAACTGTTTTTT	CASGPGTDYEKLFF	TRBJ1-4	TRBV12-3/TRBV12-4	-	-
TGTGCCAGCAGCGTAGGGTTAGCGGGGGCCACCGGGGAGCTGTTTTTT	CASSVGLAGATGELFF	TRBJ2-2	TRBV9	many	TRBD2
TGTGCCAGCAGCTGCGACAGGACAACCTACGAGCAGTACTTC	CASSCDRTTYEQYF	TRBJ2-7	TRBV28	-	-
TGCGCCAGCAGCCAAGATTGGGCGGCGACCACCGGGGAGCTGTTTTTT	CASSQDWAATTGELFF	TRBJ2-2	TRBV4-3	many	-
TGCGCCAGCAGCTTGGGGGGCCTAGCGGGAGTCCGTGACGAGCAGTACTTC	CASSLGGLAGVRDEQYF	TRBJ2-7	TRBV5-1	few	TRBD2
TGTGCCTGGAGTGCAGCTAGGGACCTTACCGAGAACACCGGGGAGCTGTTTTTT	CAWSAARDLTENTGELFF	TRBJ2-2	TRBV30	many	-
TGTGCCAGCGCCGTTCTGGGGGGGGTCTACGAGCAGTACTTC	CASAVLGGVYEQYF	TRBJ2-7	TRBV5-6	-	TRBD2
TGTGCCAGCAGCCAAGAAAGGACAAGGGATCAGCCCCAGCATTTT	CASSQERTRDQPQHF	TRBJ1-5	TRBV4-2	many	-
TGTGCCAGCAGTTTGGCAGGGCAACAAGGAGGCTACACCTTC	CASSLAGQQGGYTF	TRBJ1-2	TRBV12-3/TRBV12-4	-	-
TGTGCCAGTTTACAGGGTGGAGGAACTGAAGCTTTCTTT	CASLQGGGTEAFF	TRBJ1-1	TRBV19	many	-
TGTGCCAGCAGTTCCGGGGCGGACAGGGTCTATGGCTACACCTTC	CASSSGADRVYGYTF	TRBJ1-2	TRBV28	-	TRBD1
TGCGCCAGCAGCCAAGCTGTGGACAGGGTTTTCACCGGGGAGCTGTTTTTT	CASSQAVDRVFTGELFF	TRBJ2-2	TRBV4-3	few	TRBD1
TGTGCCAGCAGTTCGACGTGGAAGGGACTAGACTACGAGCATTACTTC	CASSSTWKGLDYEHYF	TRBJ2-7	TRBV12-3/TRBV12-4	many	TRBD2
TGCAGCGTTGAAGATCAGATAGGTACCCACTATGGCTACACCTTC	CSVEDQIGTHYGYTF	TRBJ1-2	TRBV29-1	many	-